The subject of this entry is one T cell receptor beta chain. The antigen it recognizes is unknown. The source of the sample is a study of monozygotic twins with inflammatory bowel disease (dated by TCRdb to the late 2010s). Turning to the overall study: The full study comprised some 30 monozygotic twin pairs: nine German pairs (four IBD-concordant, five IBD-discordant) and 19 IBD-discordant Danish pairs. Within discordant pairs, disease-associated traits were sought mainly by comparing IBD patients with their genetically identical healthy co-twins. Each individual had, on average, about 151 000 unique TCRalpha sequences and 181 000 unique TCRbeta sequences available for analysis.

The study at large found these results: The results gave no support for a single strong signal or clonotype linked to IBD. IBD patients had lower TCRbeta repertoire diversity, measured by the inverse Simpson index, than their healthy co-twins. The analysis was unable to tell different T cell subtypes apart. Repertoire similarity did not differ between concordant and discordant twins, which could be due to limited statistical power. Compared with healthy twins, IBD patients shared fewer clonotypes with other individuals, and the difference was most pronounced in patients with signs of disease activity. Background noise and inter-individual variability may have been introduced into the repertoires by the differing immunosuppressive treatments among patients.

From each donor, a roughly 2.5 ml peripheral blood sample was collected into PAXgene tubes and stored at -80 degrees C. Without T cell sorting, total RNA was isolated from whole blood using the PAXgene blood miRNA kit on an automated QIAcube. Deep TCRalpha and TCRbeta repertoire profiling with unique molecular barcoding was performed on peripheral blood of monozygotic twin pairs concordant or discordant for inflammatory bowel disease. Smoking habits were recorded for all twin pairs, and individuals were classified as current, former or never smokers. Library preparation was by 5' RACE. The input for every TCR library was 3,500 to 4,000 ng of total RNA. cDNA was synthesized with SMARTScribe reverse transcriptase in eight separate reactions per sample. During cDNA synthesis, template switching introduced unique molecular identifiers that contained a 6-nucleotide sample barcode. Two nested PCRs of about 15 and 9 cycles amplified the TCRalpha and TCRbeta cDNA, and bead purification followed each PCR. Before amplification, the cDNA was treated with uracil DNA-glycosylase and purified using the QIAquick PCR purification kit. In the second PCR, Illumina TruSeq-compatible adapters and sample-specific barcodes were added. Library quality and concentration were assessed using TapeStation and Qubit, and 5 to 6 ng of each library was pooled. Sequencing of pooled libraries was carried out on an Illumina HiSeq2500 single-index Rapid Run using 2 x 100 bp reads and custom sequencing primers. From the authors' description of their analysis: UMI-based consensus assembly with MiGEC version 1.2.6 was used to correct PCR and sequencing errors. V(D)J alignment, clonotype assembly and CDR3 extraction were performed with MiXCR version 2.1.1. Normalisation of gene usage, clonotype sharing and MAIT/NKT TCR abundance was achieved by analysing the top 1000, 10 000 and 20 000 clonotypes per sample. After downsampling to 27 000 UMIs, diversity was calculated as the inverse Simpson index using the vegan R package. Paired Mann-Whitney U tests on discordant twin pairs were used, with Benjamini-Hochberg multiple-testing correction. Each CDR3 protein sequence appears as one entry after TCRdb reprocessed the reads, and no DNA is included. These V and J calls rely on TCRdb rather than the paper's analysis. The sample's table covers under 150,000 distinct CDR3 sequences. The biggest ten clones account for approximately 2.5% of the sample.

The receptor comes from a human donor with ulcerative colitis or Crohn's disease, or a healthy co-twin of an affected twin (not recorded which). What was sequenced was blood.

CDR3 region: CASRRTGGNTIYF. The rearranged chain carries TRBV27 and TRBJ1-3; the TCRdb D gene call, TRBD1, has no DNA to confirm it. From a lookup of the germline V gene (reference sequence), CDR1 and CDR2 are MNHEY and SMNVEV. The CDR3 runs 13 amino acids, cysteine and phenylalanine included. No DNA accompanies this entry.